The TCR beta chain described here comes from a study of T cell responses to AZD1222 COVID-19 vaccine. This clone was found once. Its antigen is undetermined. Study-wide findings and caveats: Receipt of two AZD1222 doses was followed by a rise in Spike-specific TCR breadth and depth. Only six individuals given AZD1222 were seropositive at baseline.

Only in-frame clones appear in the TCRdb table, and some are missing; sequencing was by immunoSEQ multiplex PCR. This table holds about 100,000 clones, roughly 90% found once. Per the germline V gene, CDR1 is LNHDA and CDR2 is SQIVND (reference sequence). Trimming left V 5 bases short and J 10 bases short, with 18 bases between. CDR3 length equals 15 residues. Pooled together were second doses at about 4 or about 12 weeks. The specimen comprised peripheral blood, sampled 28 days after the second AZD1222 dose. This receptor was identified in an adult who received the AZD1222 COVID-19 vaccine. The V call is TRBV19, the J call TRBJ1-6, with no clear D. The CDR3: CASSPLGRSGSPLHF. Here the CDR3 DNA reads TGTGCCAGTAGTCCACTCGGGAGGAGTGGGTCACCCCTCCACTTT. The whole variable domain, remainder taken from reference TRBV19 and TRBJ1-6, is DGGITQSPKYLFRKEGQNVTLSCEQNLNHDAMYWYRQDPGQGLRLIYYSQIVNDFQKGDIAEGYSVSREKKESFPLTVTSAQKNPTAFYLCASSPLGRSGSPLHFGNGTRLTVT.